This entry describes one TCR beta chain. The data are from a study of blood T cell repertoires in COVID-19. As for the study in general: There were acute and convalescent COVID-19 samples, and they came from the United States, Italy and Spain.

The method was immunoSEQ multiplex PCR; TCRdb's version includes in-frame clones alone and lacks a portion of them. The sample shows some 25,000 clones, 82% of them seen only once. The CDR3 is 16 residues long. CDR1 and CDR2 (germline): SGHAT, FQNNGV. The V end was cut by 7 bases, the J end by 0 bases, with 15 bases between. The chain combines TRBV11-2 with TRBJ1-4; maybe TRBD1 (5 bases). The TCR originated in a human donor in a cohort sampled during active COVID-19. The sequencing input was peripheral blood. The CDR3 DNA follows: TGTGCCAGCACCCAGGAAGGGGCTCCAACTAATGAAAAACTGTTTTTT. It yields the protein CASTQEGAPTNEKLFF.